The T cell receptor beta chain under discussion was sequenced for a study of cytomegalovirus exposure and HLA in healthy donors. Whole-study context: A prior study identified 110 million or so unique TCR beta sequences from 200 million or so T cells.

This clone has a single count. The antigen is not known. CDR1 and CDR2 (germline): GTSNPN, SVGIG (reference sequence). The CDR3 sequence is 14 residues long. The junction had 8 bases not matched to a gene; V was cut back by 5 bases and J by 4 bases. Study-level findings and limits: A later analysis reportedly found that, within productive TCRs, an Asian-associated ancestry cluster had fewer N-insertions than the mean observed across the approximately 660 donors. Researchers had no immune exposure information except CMV serostatus available. Researchers catalogued over 150 TCR beta chains as cytomegalovirus-associated.

PCR amplification relied on 60 Vbeta primers (plus 13 Jbeta primers). Sequencing was performed with immunoSEQ multiplex PCR; in TCRdb, only in-frame clones are kept and a portion is missing. The data show 82,000 or so clones, with approximately 81% seen just once and approximately 5.7% held by the top ten. The sequence derives from a woman in her forties or fifties in good health and CMV-seropositive. The sample consisted of PBMCs. This rearrangement joins TRBV30 to TRBJ1-3; 7 bases are shared with TRBD1. CDR3: CAWGPRTGGNTIYF. As DNA, the CDR3 is TGTGCCTGGGGGCCAAGGACAGGAGGAAACACCATATATTTT.